Listed below are T cell receptor beta chains from one sample, sequenced in a study of cytomegalovirus exposure and HLA in healthy donors. Produced via immunoSEQ multiplex PCR; TCRdb's table is partial and in-frame only. This table has approximately 120,000 clones, 60% to 85% appearing once. Sequenced input: PBMCs. These receptor sequences come from a man aged 25-40 years in good health and CMV-seronegative. CDR3s include the opening cysteine and the closing phenylalanine or tryptophan. D genes are given only for firm matches. Clone size is stated in some rows and not others, as once, few, many or a class when expanded.

clone size | J gene | D gene | V gene | CDR3 protein | CDR3 DNA
NA | TRBJ1-5 | NA | TRBV19 | CASKIQGPGSNQPQHF | TGTGCCAGTAAGATCCAGGGGCCAGGGAGCAATCAGCCCCAGCATTTT
NA | TRBJ1-1 | TRBD1 | TRBV10-3 | CAISSTQGGTEAFF | TGTGCCATCAGCTCAACCCAGGGGGGCACTGAAGCTTTCTTT
NA | TRBJ2-5 | TRBD2 | TRBV28 | CASSFYARGGSQETQYF | TGTGCCAGCAGTTTCTACGCCCGCGGGGGGTCACAAGAGACCCAGTACTTC
NA | TRBJ2-5 | NA | TRBV4-1 | CASSLGQGIGETQYF | TGCGCCAGCAGCCTCGGTCAGGGTATAGGTGAGACCCAGTACTTC
once | TRBJ1-6 | TRBD1 | TRBV2 | CASKPRDRVASPLHF | TGTGCCAGCAAGCCCCGGGACAGGGTGGCTTCACCCCTCCACTTT
NA | TRBJ1-1 | NA | TRBV14 | CASQRIGWAGTEAFF | TGTGCCAGCCAGAGGATCGGGTGGGCGGGCACTGAAGCTTTCTTT
NA | TRBJ2-3 | NA | TRBV4-2 | CASSQERGSDTQYF | TGTGCCAGCAGCCAAGAAAGGGGCTCAGATACGCAGTATTTT
NA | TRBJ2-7 | NA | TRBV29-1 | CSVGRSYEQYF | TGCAGCGTTGGGAGGTCCTACGAGCAGTACTTC
NA | TRBJ2-7 | TRBD2 | TRBV4-1 | CASSQESGGYYEQYF | TGCGCCAGCAGCCAAGAGTCGGGAGGTTACTACGAGCAGTACTTC
NA | TRBJ1-4 | NA | TRBV28 | CASSFSTGLAGNEKLFF | TGTGCCAGCAGTTTCTCCACCGGCCTGGCGGGTAATGAAAAACTGTTTTTT
NA | TRBJ1-5 | NA | TRBV7-2 | CASSLVGTGGAQPQHF | TGTGCCAGCAGCTTAGTTGGTACAGGAGGGGCTCAGCCCCAGCATTTT
few | TRBJ1-5 | NA | TRBV6-5 | CASSAGRTSNQPQHF | TGTGCCAGCAGTGCCGGACGGACTTCCAATCAGCCCCAGCATTTT
NA | TRBJ1-1 | TRBD1 | TRBV5-4 | CASSLVVRGDMNTEAFF | TGTGCCAGCAGCTTGGTGGTCAGGGGGGATATGAACACTGAAGCTTTCTTT
NA | TRBJ2-5 | TRBD2 | TRBV5-1 | CASSLAGGGGETQYF | TGCGCCAGCAGCTTGGCCGGGGGGGGAGGAGAGACCCAGTACTTC
once | TRBJ2-7 | TRBD1 | TRBV7-6 | CASSSGQGRHEQYF | TGTGCCAGCAGCTCCGGACAGGGGAGACACGAGCAGTACTTC
NA | TRBJ1-1 | NA | TRBV9 | CASSSRQNTEAFF | TGTGCCAGCAGCTCCCGACAGAACACTGAAGCTTTCTTT
NA | TRBJ2-3 | TRBD2 | TRBV5-3 | CARSLRKASGAESTDTQYF | TGTGCCAGAAGCTTGAGGAAGGCTAGCGGGGCGGAGAGCACAGATACGCAGTATTTT
NA | TRBJ2-3 | NA | TRBV4-1 | CASSQVGGADTQYF | TGCGCCAGCAGCCAAGTAGGAGGGGCAGATACGCAGTATTTT
NA | TRBJ2-7 | NA | TRBV5-1 | CASSSTEQAYEQYF | TGCGCCAGCAGCTCCACAGAGCAGGCCTACGAGCAGTACTTC
NA | TRBJ1-4 | NA | TRBV28 | CASSPGGLNEKLFF | TGTGCCAGCAGTCCGGGGGGGCTAAATGAAAAACTGTTTTTT
NA | TRBJ2-2 | NA | TRBV11-2 | CASTPIADTGELFF | TGTGCCAGCACCCCGATAGCAGACACCGGGGAGCTGTTTTTT
NA | TRBJ2-7 | TRBD1 | TRBV7-2 | CASSLVRGQGQREQYF | TGTGCCAGCAGCTTAGTTCGCGGACAGGGTCAAAGGGAGCAGTACTTC
NA | TRBJ1-5 | TRBD1 | TRBV5-1 | CASSWDRDQPQHF | TGCGCCAGCAGCTGGGACAGGGATCAGCCCCAGCATTTT
NA | TRBJ2-7 | TRBD2 | TRBV18 | CASSGRTSGRTYEQYF | TGTGCCAGCTCAGGAAGGACTAGCGGGAGAACTTACGAGCAGTACTTC
few | TRBJ1-2 | NA | TRBV6-1 | CASSEASSYGYTF | TGTGCCAGCAGTGAAGCGTCTAGTTATGGCTACACCTTC
NA | TRBJ1-5 | TRBD1 | TRBV7-2 | CASSAQGVNNQPQHF | TGTGCCAGCAGCGCACAGGGGGTGAACAATCAGCCCCAGCATTTT
NA | TRBJ1-6 | TRBD1 | TRBV10-3 | CAISLQGASSPLHF | TGTGCCATCAGCCTTCAGGGGGCTAGTTCACCCCTCCACTTT
once | TRBJ1-1 | NA | TRBV6-5 | CASSYHVLNTEAFF | TGTGCCAGCAGTTACCATGTCCTAAACACTGAAGCTTTCTTT
NA | TRBJ2-1 | NA | TRBV7-9 | CAGQQGLPYNEQFF | TGTGCCGGTCAACAGGGCCTCCCCTACAATGAGCAGTTCTTC
NA | TRBJ2-5 | NA | TRBV5-1 | CASSLGAERGETQYF | TGCGCCAGCAGCTTGGGGGCCGAAAGGGGGGAGACCCAGTACTTC
NA | TRBJ2-2 | TRBD1 | TRBV25-1 | CASSDRTGRGELFF | TGTGCCAGCAGTGATCGGACAGGGCGCGGGGAGCTGTTTTTT
NA | TRBJ1-4 | TRBD1 | TRBV10-2 | CASSAQGATNEKLFF | TGCGCCAGCAGTGCTCAGGGGGCAACTAATGAAAAACTGTTTTTT
NA | TRBJ1-1 | NA | TRBV5-1 | CASSWAGGTEAFF | TGCGCCAGCAGCTGGGCCGGTGGCACTGAAGCTTTCTTT
NA | TRBJ2-3 | TRBD2 | TRBV7-2 | CASSSKLAGGHTQYF | TGTGCCAGCAGCTCCAAGCTAGCGGGGGGGCATACGCAGTATTTT
NA | TRBJ2-3 | NA | TRBV15 | CATRRGGSFGGADTQYF | TGTGCCACCAGGAGGGGAGGTTCCTTCGGCGGGGCAGATACGCAGTATTTT
NA | TRBJ2-2 | NA | TRBV7-2 | CASSFGSLLGELFF | TGTGCCAGCAGCTTCGGGAGTCTGTTGGGGGAGCTGTTTTTT
NA | TRBJ1-3 | TRBD1 | TRBV11-2 | CASSLVVRDSSGNTIYF | TGTGCCAGCAGCTTAGTCGTCCGGGACAGCTCTGGAAACACCATATATTTT
once | TRBJ2-7 | TRBD1 | TRBV5-1 | CASSLGVRDRGPPYEQYF | TGCGCCAGCAGCTTGGGGGTCCGGGACAGGGGTCCCCCCTACGAGCAGTACTTC
NA | TRBJ2-5 | TRBD1 | TRBV5-6 | CASSIDRGISTQYF | TGTGCCAGCAGCATCGACAGGGGGATATCGACCCAGTACTTC
NA | TRBJ1-5 | NA | TRBV27 | CASSLGGKNRPQHF | TGTGCCAGCAGTTTAGGGGGGAAGAATAGGCCCCAGCATTTT
NA | TRBJ1-3 | TRBD1 | TRBV6-5 | CASRRQGSSGNTIYF | TGTGCCAGCAGGAGACAGGGTAGCTCTGGAAACACCATATATTTT
NA | TRBJ2-2 | NA | TRBV28 | CASRRTGELFF | TGTGCCAGCAGGAGAACCGGGGAGCTGTTTTTT
NA | TRBJ2-6 | NA | TRBV5-6 | CASSIPSGANVLTF | TGTGCCAGCAGTATTCCCTCTGGGGCCAACGTCCTGACTTTC
once | TRBJ1-4 | TRBD1 | TRBV5-1 | CASSLDRGRLINEKLFF | TGCGCCAGCAGCTTGGACAGGGGCCGACTAATTAATGAAAAACTGTTTTTT
NA | TRBJ1-2 | NA | TRBV5-4 | CASEDGDHGYTF | TGTGCCAGCGAAGACGGAGACCATGGCTACACCTTC
NA | TRBJ2-1 | NA | TRBV18 | CASSRDEGDEQFF | TGTGCCAGCTCAAGGGATGAAGGGGATGAGCAGTTCTTC
few | TRBJ2-1 | TRBD2 | TRBV27 | CASSLSVSFRSSGSSNEQFF | TGTGCCAGCAGTTTATCGGTATCCTTCAGATCTAGCGGGAGCTCCAATGAGCAGTTCTTC
once | TRBJ2-7 | TRBD1 | TRBV28 | CAAGGNSYEQYF | TGTGCGGCAGGGGGTAATTCCTACGAGCAGTACTTC
NA | TRBJ1-2 | TRBD1 | TRBV7-9 | CASSLSQDRGHSGYTF | TGTGCCAGCAGCTTATCCCAGGACAGGGGGCACTCTGGCTACACCTTC
few | TRBJ1-1 | NA | TRBV7-9 | CASSLVGGNAFF | TGTGCCAGCAGCTTAGTGGGGGGGAACGCTTTCTTT
NA | TRBJ2-1 | TRBD1 | TRBV9 | CASSQGANEQFF | TGTGCCAGCAGTCAGGGGGCTAATGAGCAGTTCTTC